These T cell receptor beta chains were read from a single sample in a study of T-cell memory formation after mild COVID-19. Each CDR3 protein is one row after TCRdb ran MiXCR on the 5' RACE reads. The sample lists 350,000 or so distinct CDR3 sequences; around a fifth were seen once. Source material: PBMCs or a T cell subset sorted from them (not recorded which). These receptors all stem from a man younger than 35 who had mild COVID-19 (a few samples of this study predate the infection). Cell type and time point are not known. Each CDR3 is given with its conserved first and last residue. Each record gives: V gene, D gene, clone size, J gene, CDR3 DNA, CDR3 protein. A D gene is named only where the DNA matches it firmly. Size is stated for part of the rows, as once, few or many counts, or as a class when the clone is expanded.

TRBV15,.,few,TRBJ1-5,TGTGCCACCAGCAGGGTCAATCAGCCCCAGCATTTT,CATSRVNQPQHF
TRBV27,.,.,TRBJ2-7,TGTGCCAGCAGTTTAACCCGGACTCTCCCCTACGAGCAGTACTTC,CASSLTRTLPYEQYF
TRBV18,.,.,TRBJ2-7,TGTGCCAGCTCACCAGACTCCAGGGCCTACGAGCAGTACTTC,CASSPDSRAYEQYF
TRBV4-3,TRBD2,few,TRBJ2-7,TGCGCCAGCAGCCCTTACGGGGGGGGCTCCTACGAGCAGTACTTC,CASSPYGGGSYEQYF
TRBV11-2,TRBD2,.,TRBJ2-5,TGTGCCAGCAGCTTAGGAAGTGGGCTAGCGGGGGAAGAGACCCAGTACTTC,CASSLGSGLAGEETQYF
TRBV7-6,TRBD2,.,TRBJ2-1,TGTGCCAGCAGCTTAAGGGTAGCGGGGAAAATGGATGAGCAGTTCTTC,CASSLRVAGKMDEQFF
TRBV18,.,few,TRBJ2-1,TGTGCCAGCTCACCAATGCCCCGCGGAGAGCAGTTCTTC,CASSPMPRGEQFF
TRBV12-3/TRBV12-4,.,few,TRBJ2-2,TGTGCCAGCAGGGTAGGGACCGGGGAGCTGTTTTTT,CASRVGTGELFF
TRBV5-1,TRBD2,once,TRBJ2-3,TGCGCCAGCAGCTTGGCTGCAGGGTCCGACGGGGGGACGCAGTATTTT,CASSLAAGSDGGTQYF
TRBV3-1,TRBD1,few,TRBJ2-7,TGTGCCAGCAGCCGGCACCTCGGGACAGGGAATAACGAGCAGTACTTC,CASSRHLGTGNNEQYF
TRBV6-5,TRBD1,.,TRBJ1-1,TGTGCCAGCAAAGCAGCAGCAGGGGGCTACGTTGAAGCTTTCTTT,CASKAAAGGYVEAFF
TRBV25-1,TRBD1,.,TRBJ1-2,TGTGCCAGCAGTGAATATGCCGACAGGGATGGCTACACCTTC,CASSEYADRDGYTF
TRBV4-1,TRBD2,few,TRBJ2-3,TGCGCCAGCAGCCAAGTGGAGACTAGCCCCTACACAGATACGCAGTATTTT,CASSQVETSPYTDTQYF
TRBV7-9,.,few,TRBJ2-5,TGTGCCAGCAGTCGGACAACCGGGGAGACCCAGTACTTC,CASSRTTGETQYF
TRBV20-1,.,few,TRBJ2-5,TGCAGTGCTAGAACCTGGCGGGAAGAGACCCAGTACTTC,CSARTWREETQYF
TRBV20-1,.,.,TRBJ1-2,TGCAGTGGGGCCCGAGCTAACTATGGCTACACCTTC,CSGARANYGYTF
TRBV18,.,.,TRBJ1-1,TGTGCCAGCTCGGGAGGGTTGGATGCTTTCTTT,CASSGGLDAFF
TRBV7-2,.,few,TRBJ2-5,TGTGCCAGCAGCTCTCCGGGTGGGGGAATCCAAGAGACCCAGTACTTC,CASSSPGGGIQETQYF
TRBV6-6,.,.,TRBJ1-1,TGTGCCAGCAGTTACATCCCCTCGGAGGGAGCTTTCTTT,CASSYIPSEGAFF
TRBV6-1,.,once,TRBJ2-7,TGTGCCAGCACCTATGGGGGCCCCAGCTCCTACGAGCAGTACTTC,CASTYGGPSSYEQYF
TRBV5-6,.,few,TRBJ1-1,TGTGCCAGCAGCCCCACCGACGGCTACACTGAAGCTTTCTTT,CASSPTDGYTEAFF
TRBV6-2/TRBV6-3,.,few,TRBJ2-5,TGTGCCAGCAGGGACTGGCGGGAGACCCAGTACTTC,CASRDWRETQYF